The 18 T cell receptor beta chains presented below share a single source sample, sequenced in a study of OX40 agonist ivuxolimab in advanced cancers. Repertoires were generated with immunoSEQ multiplex PCR, while TCRdb's copy carries only in-frame clones and drops some. The sample lists 40,000 or so clones; roughly 84% were seen once. The sample here was CD4+ or CD8+ T cells sorted from blood, taken in a trial of the OX40 agonist ivuxolimab. These receptors were obtained from an adult with an advanced solid tumor such as melanoma, head and neck, liver or kidney cancer.

By sample fraction, this clone is medium-sized. The rearrangement links TRBV11-3 to TRBJ1-3, with D possibly TRBD1 on 6 matching bases. Germline CDR1 reads SGHNT; CDR2 reads YENEEA. The length of the CDR3 is 12 residues. The germline V and J ends were trimmed by 8 bases and 2 bases, with 7 bases remaining between them. The CDR3 region has the DNA TGTGCCAGCGAGGGGGCTGGAAACACCATATATTTT. Amino acid sequence: CASEGAGNTIYF.

This chain connects TRBV11-2 to TRBJ2-1; TRBD2 matches at 7 bases. CDR3 length equals 16 residues. Germline V gene lookup returns CDR1 SGHAT and CDR2 FQNNGV. V shed 0 bases, J shed 5 bases, and the junction held 7 bases outside the gene matches. The DNA of the CDR3 is TGTGCCAGCAGCTTAGAATTGGGCGGGAGCCACAATGAGCAGTTCTTC. Encoded protein: CASSLELGGSHNEQFF.

V usage is TRBV6-5 and J usage is TRBJ2-7; possibly TRBD1 or TRBD2 for D (5 bases each). Trimming left V 6 bases short and J 2 bases short, with 14 bases between. Germline loops: CDR1 MNHEY, CDR2 SVGAGI. There are 14 residues in the CDR3. CDR3 sequence reads: CASSLRDGTYEQYF. In DNA form, the CDR3 reads TGTGCCAGCAGCCTCCGGGACGGCACCTACGAGCAGTACTTC.

The chain has TRBV4-2 and TRBJ2-1; D not certain. Trimming pared 1 base from V and 3 bases from J, leaving 10 bases between. Germline-derived CDR1 and CDR2 are LGHNA and YNFKEQ. The CDR3 sequence is 15 residues long. CDR3 DNA sequence: TGTGCCAGCAGCCAAGGGCTGGGCTACTACAATGAGCAGTTCTTC. Translation gives CASSQGLGYYNEQFF.

This clone has only one observation. The chain employs TRBV29-1 and TRBJ2-7; no clear D. V lost 5 bases, J lost 2 bases, and 10 bases lay in between. Germline V gene data show CDR1 as SQVTM and CDR2 as ANQGSEA. CDR3 length equals 12 residues. The CDR3, as DNA: TGCAGCGTTTTAGGTGAAGCCTACGAGCAGTACTTC. As protein: CSVLGEAYEQYF.

V gene TRBV5-1 combines with J gene TRBJ2-6, with TRBD1 as a possible D gene (6 bases). Trimming cost V 4 bases and J 4 bases, with 12 bases left between them. Germline CDR1 and CDR2: SGHRS and YFSETQ. CDR3 size: 15 residues. In DNA form, the CDR3 reads TGCGCCAGCAGCCAACAGGGTCTGGGGGCCAACGTCCTGACTTTC. Its translation is CASSQQGLGANVLTF.

V usage is TRBV28 and J usage is TRBJ2-3; 8 bases are a match to TRBD1. The CDR3 has 15 residues. Germline trimming cut 6 bases from V and 3 bases from J; bases unmatched to any gene: 8. Germline V lookup: CDR1 MDHEN, CDR2 SYDVKM. The CDR3 coding sequence is TGTGCCAGCAGCCCCCCCGACAGGGGTACAGATACGCAGTATTTT. Translated, it gives CASSPPDRGTDTQYF.

The chain links TRBV29-1 to TRBJ2-7; 10 positions match TRBD1. Per germline, CDR1 SQVTM and CDR2 ANQGSEA. CDR3 length equals 13 residues. Trimming cost V 1 base and J 6 bases; bases outside gene matches: 3. CDR3 nucleotide sequence: TGCAGCGTTGAAGGGACAGGGGGAATCGAGCAGTACTTC. Its translation is CSVEGTGGIEQYF.

This clone appeared a few times. The chain has TRBV6-1 and TRBJ1-1, with unresolved D. The germline V gene has CDR1 MNHNS and CDR2 SASEGT. The CDR3 totals 13 residues. V lost 2 bases to trimming and J lost 1 base, with 5 bases between them. The DNA of the CDR3 is TGTGCCAGCAGTGAACTTGAGAACACTGAAGCTTTCTTT. Translation gives CASSELENTEAFF.

The chain couples TRBV4-2 to TRBJ1-4, with 9 nucleotides matching TRBD1. Unmatched junction bases numbered 7, after V lost 1 base and J lost 7 bases. The CDR3 totals 16 residues. Germline V gene sequence: CDR1 LGHNA, CDR2 YNFKEQ. This CDR3 reads CASSQVAQGAGEKLFF. The CDR3 nucleotides are TGTGCCAGCAGCCAAGTCGCACAGGGGGCTGGTGAAAAACTGTTTTTT.

This rearrangement joins TRBV12-5 to TRBJ2-1, with 10 bases identical to TRBD1. This CDR3 contains 19 residues. Germline CDR1 LGHNT, CDR2 FRNRAP. V trimming: 2 bases; J trimming: 0 bases; junction bases outside the gene matches: 10. The CDR3 sequence is CASGLPPGQGSSSYNEQFF. The CDR3 bases are TGTGCTAGTGGTTTGCCCCCGGGACAGGGGTCCAGCTCCTACAATGAGCAGTTCTTC.

The chain carries TRBV7-9 and TRBJ1-1; D not certain. The V end lost 1 base, the J end lost 0 bases, and 3 bases lay between the germline ends. The CDR3 length is 13 residues. Germline values: CDR1 SEHNR, CDR2 FQNEAQ (reference sequence). CDR3 nucleotide sequence: TGTGCCAGCAGCTTAGTTATGAACACTGAAGCTTTCTTT. It specifies CASSLVMNTEAFF.

The chain links TRBV9 to TRBJ2-2, with D perhaps TRBD1 or TRBD2 (5 bases each). Trimming stripped 7 bases from V and 1 base from J, with 14 bases between. From germline, CDR1 is SGDLS and CDR2 YYNGEE. The CDR3 consists of 15 residues. CDR3 in DNA: TGTGCCAGCCATGAGGTTGGGGGGAACACCGGGGAGCTGTTTTTT. It specifies CASHEVGGNTGELFF.

This chain uses TRBV5-6 with TRBJ1-4; D perhaps matches TRBD1 (6 bases). Germline values: CDR1 SGHDT, CDR2 YYEEEE. Trimming removed 6 bases at V and 1 base at J, with 10 bases between. CDR3 length equals 14 residues. CDR3 in amino acids: CASTEDRTNEKLFF. DNA of the CDR3: TGTGCCAGCACTGAGGACAGAACTAATGAAAAACTGTTTTTT.

This chain uses TRBV4-1 with TRBJ2-7; TRBD1 might be the D (6 bases). The V end lost 1 base, the J end lost 4 bases, and 11 bases lay between the germline ends. The V gene's germline CDR1 is MGHRA and CDR2 YSYEKL. This CDR3 has 14 residues. CDR3 DNA: TGCGCCAGCAGCCAAGTGGCAGGGGAGTACGAGCAGTACTTC. It is translated as CASSQVAGEYEQYF.

The J gene is TRBJ1-1, the V gene TRBV11-3; weak D call: TRBD1 (6 bases). Germline-derived CDR1 and CDR2 are SGHNT and YENEEA. Trimming removed 5 bases at V and 6 bases at J, with 19 bases between. CDR3 length equals 15 residues. CDR3 in amino acids: CASSGRTQGTPEAFF. In DNA form, the CDR3 reads TGTGCCAGCAGCGGCCGGACACAGGGAACCCCTGAAGCTTTCTTT.

This clone was seen only once. The rearrangement uses TRBV5-8 and TRBJ2-5; D possibly matches TRBD1 or TRBD2 (5 bases each). Germline V gives CDR1 SGHTS, CDR2 YDEGEE. V lost 2 bases and J 3 bases, leaving 8 bases between the germline ends. CDR3 length: 13 residues. As DNA, the CDR3 is TGTGCCAGCAGCTTTCTGGGGGAAGAGACCCAGTACTTC. It translates to CASSFLGEETQYF.

The V call is TRBV7-9, the J call TRBJ2-1; 10 bases are a match to TRBD2. The CDR3 covers 16 residues. Germline assignment: CDR1 SEHNR and CDR2 FQNEAQ (reference sequence). V was clipped by 5 bases and J by 7 bases; unmatched bases: 11. The CDR3 sequence: CASSGEGLAGVNEQFF. The DNA for the CDR3 is TGTGCCAGCAGCGGAGAGGGTCTAGCGGGGGTTAATGAGCAGTTCTTC.